Presented here are 10 T cell receptor beta chains from one specimen sequenced in a study of blood T cell repertoires in COVID-19. Generated by immunoSEQ multiplex PCR, the TCRdb table keeps only in-frame clones and is missing some. The sample consists of about 150,000 clones, more than 65% of them appearing once. The source material was peripheral blood. All receptors come from a woman between 50 and 59 years old with acute or convalescent COVID-19.

The V gene is TRBV30, the J gene TRBJ1-6, with TRBD1 matching 10 bases. The CDR3 length is 15 residues. CDR1 and CDR2 (germline): GTSNPN, SVGIG (reference sequence). Trimming took 4 bases from V and 7 from J; bases not matched to a gene: 7. The CDR3 loop is CAWTYPDRGNSPLHF. Here the CDR3 DNA reads TGTGCCTGGACTTACCCGGACAGGGGGAATTCACCCCTCCACTTT.

This chain joins TRBV6-2 or TRBV6-3 and TRBJ2-1; TRBD2 might be the D (6 bases). The germline gives CDR1 MNHEY, CDR2 SVGEGT. Trimming stripped 5 bases from V and 4 bases from J, with 12 bases between. The length of the CDR3 is 14 residues. The chain's CDR3 is CASSPGTSYNEQFF. For the CDR3, the DNA is TGTGCCAGCAGTCCCGGGACTTCTTACAATGAGCAGTTCTTC.

The chain employs TRBV23-1 and TRBJ2-2; 10 bases line up with TRBD2. TRBV23-1 counts as an open reading frame of uncertain function. Trimming removed 4 bases from V and 4 bases from J; junction bases left unmatched: 0. This CDR3 spans 14 amino acids. The CDR3 sequence: CASSLAGGTGELFF. The CDR3 DNA sequence: TGCGCCAGCAGTCTAGCGGGGGGCACCGGGGAGCTGTTTTTT.

The chain employs TRBV7-6 and TRBJ2-2, with D unresolved. The V gene's germline CDR1 is SGHVS and CDR2 FNYEAQ. Deletions cut 1 base from V and 0 bases from J, with 12 bases between. This CDR3 is 17 amino acids long. The CDR3 reads CASSLVARGSNTGELFF. CDR3 bases: TGTGCCAGCAGCTTAGTGGCGCGAGGTTCGAACACCGGGGAGCTGTTTTTT.

This clone was found once. The CDR3 nucleotides are TGTGCCAGCAGCTTAGGTGGAGGGGCGATCTACGAGCAGTACTTC. Translating it yields CASSLGGGAIYEQYF. V gene TRBV11-1 combines with J gene TRBJ2-7; TRBD2 is a possible D gene (6 bases). CDR1 and CDR2 from the germline V gene are SGHAT and FQDESV (reference sequence). The CDR3 runs to 15 residues. Trimming pared 1 base from V and 3 bases from J, leaving 13 bases between.

The rearrangement joins TRBV12-3 or TRBV12-4 to TRBJ2-2, with a possible D match to TRBD1 (5 bases). CDR3 length: 13 residues. V was cut by 6 bases and J by 7 bases, with 12 bases left in between. The CDR3 region has the DNA TGTGCCAGCAGACCATTGACAGTCGGGGAGCTGTTTTTT. Its translation is CASRPLTVGELFF.

The chain combines TRBV7-7 with TRBJ2-1, with D possibly matching TRBD1 (6 bases). Deletions cut 5 bases from V and 3 bases from J, with 14 bases between. CDR3 length: 15 residues. Germline CDR1 is SSHAT and CDR2 is FNYEAQ (reference sequence). The CDR3 region is CASSKGTGNYNEQFF. The CDR3 bases are TGTGCCAGCAGCAAGGGCACAGGGAACTACAATGAGCAGTTCTTC.

This clone was seen only a few times. This rearrangement joins TRBV4-3 to TRBJ2-3; 9 nucleotides align to TRBD2. The CDR3 runs to 17 residues. Germline CDR1 is LGHNA and CDR2 is YSLEER. V shed 0 bases and J 4 bases; nucleotides not matched to a gene: 8. CDR3 residues: CASSQDPAGGPADTQYF. CDR3 sequence (DNA): TGCGCCAGCAGCCAAGACCCCGCGGGGGGGCCGGCAGATACGCAGTATTTT.

The chain employs TRBV12-5 and TRBJ2-3, with unresolved D. The V gene's germline CDR1 is LGHNT and CDR2 FRNRAP. This CDR3 region has 13 residues. V gave up 1 base and J gave up 6 bases, with 8 bases separating them. The CDR3 coding sequence is TGTGCTAGTGGTTTGGCCCCTTCTGATACGCAGTATTTT. Protein sequence: CASGLAPSDTQYF.

This clone was observed a handful of times. The gene calls are TRBV19 and TRBJ1-5, with 7 positions matching TRBD1. This CDR3 is 15 amino acids long. CDR1 and CDR2 from the germline V gene are LNHDA and SQIVND (reference sequence). After removal of 6 bases from V and 1 base from J, the junction contained 6 bases not matched to a gene. DNA of the CDR3: TGTGCCAGTAGCCCATTGGGACAGAGCAATCAGCCCCAGCATTTT. The encoded protein is CASSPLGQSNQPQHF. Drawing the rest from reference TRBV19 and TRBJ1-5, the complete variable domain is DGGITQSPKYLFRKEGQNVTLSCEQNLNHDAMYWYRQDPGQGLRLIYYSQIVNDFQKGDIAEGYSVSREKKESFPLTVTSAQKNPTAFYLCASSPLGQSNQPQHFGDGTRLSIL.